Sequencing of this T cell receptor (beta chain) was carried out in a study of shared clonotypes between healthy human individuals. All donors were healthy HIV-negative adults lacking recent acute infections or vaccinations. The study, taken as a whole, reports: Clonotype sharing among the donors was expected to vary with sequencing depth. Unshared clonotypes carried lower generation probabilities than those common to all four donors.

Of note for this clone: Its antigen is currently unknown.

TCRdb keeps only in-frame clones here, not all; method: immunoSEQ multiplex PCR. The sample carries approximately 92,000 clones, around 68% recorded once. The clonotype comes from a man aged 25-45 years in good health. Material: memory CD8+ T cells sorted from blood. Regarding subset: CD45RO+ cells pooled with CCR7-negative TemRA cells.

The CDR3 sequence is CASSQDMGTYNEQFF. CDR3 nucleotides: TGCGCCAGCAGCCAAGATATGGGGACGTACAATGAGCAGTTCTTC. The V gene is TRBV4-1, the J gene TRBJ2-1; TRBD1 or TRBD2 may be the D gene (5 bases each). The CDR3 contains 15 residues. Germline loops: CDR1 MGHRA, CDR2 YSYEKL. Trimming removed 0 bases from V and 4 bases from J, with 10 bases in between.